The TCR beta chain described here comes from a study of cytomegalovirus exposure and HLA in healthy donors. Overall study findings and caveats: It was shown in a later analysis that HLA-associated TCR beta chains were more clonally expanded than other, equally common chains.

PCR primers comprised 60 Vbeta and 13 Jbeta primers. Sequencing used immunoSEQ multiplex PCR; TCRdb keeps in-frame clones, though not all of them. The sample shows roughly 100,000 clones, 65% to 85% of them seen only once. This clone has more than one count but fewer than ten. Its antigen is not known. J was trimmed by 5 bases and V by 2 bases; bases with no gene match: 9. This CDR3 has 16 amino acids. Germline V gives CDR1 SGHRS, CDR2 YFSETQ. This sequence joins TRBV5-1 and TRBJ2-7; 11 bases map to TRBD2. This TCR was recovered from a man aged 50 or older in good health and CMV-seronegative. Sequenced sample: PBMCs. The CDR3 sequence: CASSFDFSGGEDEQYF. DNA for the CDR3: TGCGCCAGCAGCTTCGACTTTAGCGGGGGGGAGGACGAGCAGTACTTC.